A single sample gave rise to the 18 T cell receptor beta chains below, sequenced in a study of shared clonotypes between healthy human individuals. Produced via immunoSEQ multiplex PCR; TCRdb's table is partial and in-frame only. The repertoire consists of roughly 1,500,000 clones, with 95% to 99% occurring once and the leading ten covering roughly 0.4%. The source material was naive CD4+ T cells sorted from blood. Subset meaning: CD45RA+ positively selected. Receptors originate from a man younger than 45 in good health.

The chain links TRBV7-2 to TRBJ2-5, with a weak D call TRBD2 (6 bases). The V and J ends lost 2 bases and 3 bases respectively, with 13 bases between them. Germline values: CDR1 SGHTA, CDR2 FQGNSA. This CDR3 has 15 amino acids. Here the CDR3 reads CASSLYGGREETQYF. Here the CDR3 DNA reads TGTGCCAGCAGCTTATACGGGGGTCGCGAAGAGACCCAGTACTTC.

J is TRBJ2-7 and V is TRBV7-2, with D unclear. Germline V CDR1 and CDR2: SGHTA, FQGNSA. The CDR3 is made up of 14 amino acids. V shed 5 bases and J shed 5 bases, with 16 bases lying between them. CDR3 nucleotides: TGTGCCAGCAGCCCCTACATTGGCTGGAACGAGCAGTACTTC. Protein sequence: CASSPYIGWNEQYF.

This chain links TRBV7-3 with TRBJ2-2, with TRBD1 as a possible D gene (6 bases). CDR1 is SGHTA, CDR2 FQGTGA, per germline. The CDR3 spans 16 residues. With 1 base removed from V and 0 bases from J, the gap between germline ends came to 9 bases. CDR3 in amino acids: CASSLKGTPNTGELFF. CDR3 nucleotides: TGTGCCAGCAGCTTAAAAGGGACACCGAACACCGGGGAGCTGTTTTTT.

CDR3 in DNA: TGTGCCAGCAGCCCTAGACCGGGGAACACTGAAGCTTTCTTT. Translation: CASSPRPGNTEAFF. V is TRBV5-4 and J is TRBJ1-1; D remains unclear. The CDR3 spans 14 residues. Trimming pared 4 bases from V and 1 base from J, leaving 11 bases between. Germline V gene data show CDR1 as SGHNT and CDR2 as YYREEE (reference sequence).

The chain has TRBV6-1 and TRBJ2-7; no clear D. V lost 3 bases to trimming and J lost 7 bases, with 19 bases between them. This CDR3 comprises 15 residues. CDR1 is MNHNS and CDR2 is SASEGT in the germline V gene. CDR3 sequence (DNA): TGTGCCAGCAGTGATGTGAGCAGCGCTGTGATTGAGCAGTACTTC. This gives the protein CASSDVSSAVIEQYF.

Only one count was recorded for this clone. This sequence joins TRBV7-3 and TRBJ2-1; D gene uncertain. Trimming left V 8 bases short and J 0 bases short, with 14 bases between. The CDR3 is 15 amino acids. The germline V gene encodes CDR1 SGHTA and CDR2 FQGTGA. CDR3 in DNA: TGTGCCAGCGCCCAGCAGCGAAGCTCCTACAATGAGCAGTTCTTC. Translation gives CASAQQRSSYNEQFF.

The gene calls are TRBV2 and TRBJ2-1; tentatively, D is TRBD1 (6 bases). Trimming pared 7 bases from V and 0 bases from J, leaving 22 bases between. This CDR3 contains 18 residues. The germline V gene encodes CDR1 SNHLY and CDR2 FYNNEI. The CDR3 nucleotides read TGTGCCAGCACCCCAGGTGGGGACAACATACGCTCCTACAATGAGCAGTTCTTC. It is translated as CASTPGGDNIRSYNEQFF.

The chain links TRBV5-6 to TRBJ1-1; TRBD1 might be the D (6 bases). The CDR3 length is 16 residues. The V gene's germline CDR1 is SGHDT and CDR2 YYEEEE. V lost 0 bases, J lost 4 bases, and 16 bases lay in between. The CDR3 nucleotides read TGTGCCAGCAGCTTGGTTCTTAGGACAGAGGGCACTGAAGCTTTCTTT. This encodes CASSLVLRTEGTEAFF.

The chain has TRBV2 and TRBJ1-5; no clear D. Trimming pared 4 bases from V and 4 bases from J, leaving 8 bases between. The CDR3 sequence is 13 residues long. CDR1 is SNHLY, CDR2 FYNNEI, per germline. Here the CDR3 DNA reads TGTGCCAGCAGTGCCGCCCGAAATCAGCCCCAGCATTTT. It yields the protein CASSAARNQPQHF. Using reference TRBV2 and TRBJ1-5 for the parts outside the CDR3, the full variable domain is EPEVTQTPSHQVTQMGQEVILRCVPISNHLYFYWYRQILGQKVEFLVSFYNNEISEKSEIFDDQFSVERPDGSNFTLKIRSTKLEDSAMYFCASSAARNQPQHFGDGTRLSIL.

The V call is TRBV6-5, the J call TRBJ2-7; no definite D call. V lost 2 bases and J 6 bases, leaving 11 bases between the germline ends. The CDR3 is made up of 13 amino acids. The germline V gene encodes CDR1 MNHEY and CDR2 SVGAGI. The CDR3: CASSYGPSVEQYF. The CDR3, as DNA: TGTGCCAGCAGTTACGGCCCGTCTGTCGAGCAGTACTTC.

The chain carries TRBV27 and TRBJ1-4; D perhaps matches TRBD1 (5 bases). The germline CDR1 and CDR2 sequences are MNHEY and SMNVEV (reference sequence). V dropped 0 bases and J dropped 8 bases, with 16 bases sitting between them. CDR3 length: 16 amino acids. The CDR3 nucleotides read TGTGCCAGCAGTTTATCCCACGGGTCCCCAGGGGAAAAACTGTTTTTT. Its protein product is CASSLSHGSPGEKLFF.

This clone occurred once. The V call is TRBV7-2, the J call TRBJ2-1; D is unclear. The CDR3 has 11 residues. The germline V and J ends were trimmed by 3 bases and 5 bases, with 2 bases remaining between them. Germline CDR1 SGHTA, CDR2 FQGNSA. CDR3 in amino acids: CASSFHNEQFF. CDR3 nucleotide sequence: TGTGCCAGCAGCTTCCACAATGAGCAGTTCTTC.

The chain employs TRBV9 and TRBJ2-2; D call uncertain. Germline V gene sequence: CDR1 SGDLS, CDR2 YYNGEE. V was clipped by 7 bases and J by 5 bases, with 15 bases between them. The CDR3 has 14 residues. In DNA, the CDR3 is TGTGCCAGCGCGGAGAGGACGATGACCGGGGAGCTGTTTTTT. It is translated as CASAERTMTGELFF.

The chain carries TRBV7-2 and TRBJ2-7; possibly TRBD2 for D (6 bases). CDR3 length: 14 residues. Trimming removed 1 base from V and 2 bases from J, with 9 bases in between. Per the germline V gene, CDR1 is SGHTA and CDR2 is FQGNSA. Written as DNA, the CDR3 is TGTGCCAGCAGCTTAGAGGGAGGCCCCTACGAGCAGTACTTC. It yields the protein CASSLEGGPYEQYF.

The chain joins TRBV4-1 to TRBJ2-1; D is unresolved. V lost 0 bases, J lost 0 bases, and 9 bases lay in between. This CDR3 is 16 amino acids long. Germline assignment: CDR1 MGHRA and CDR2 YSYEKL. The CDR3 region is CASSQESAHSYNEQFF. CDR3 DNA sequence: TGCGCCAGCAGCCAAGAATCGGCTCACTCCTACAATGAGCAGTTCTTC.

CDR3 loop: CASRIAAGELFF. CDR3 in DNA: TGTGCCAGCAGAATAGCCGCCGGGGAGCTGTTTTTT. The chain combines TRBV2 with TRBJ2-2, with D hard to call. Germline CDR1 reads SNHLY; CDR2 reads FYNNEI. The CDR3 runs to 12 residues. V shed 6 bases and J shed 6 bases, with 8 bases lying between them.

The chain carries TRBV5-4 and TRBJ2-2; D gene ambiguous. This CDR3 contains 15 residues. The V and J ends lost 2 bases and 1 base respectively, with 9 bases between them. Germline V gene data show CDR1 as SGHNT and CDR2 as YYREEE (reference sequence). The DNA for the CDR3 is TGTGCCAGCAGCTTACGTGCTAAGAACACCGGGGAGCTGTTTTTT. It encodes CASSLRAKNTGELFF.

Concerning this clone: At the DNA level, this CDR3 is encoded by other sequences in the same sample as well. The chain is built from TRBV5-1 and TRBJ1-4; D not resolved. This CDR3 comprises 13 residues. Germline assignment: CDR1 SGHRS and CDR2 YFSETQ. The V end was cut by 0 bases, the J end by 8 bases, with 8 bases between. This chain's CDR3 is CASSLEGSEKLFF. The CDR3 DNA sequence: TGCGCCAGCAGCTTGGAAGGCTCCGAAAAACTGTTTTTT.